One sample yielded the 22 T cell receptor beta chains listed below, sequenced in a study of cytomegalovirus exposure and HLA in healthy donors. The PCR had 60 Vbeta and 13 Jbeta primers. Only in-frame clones appear in the TCRdb table, and some are missing; sequencing was by immunoSEQ multiplex PCR. The table has roughly 140,000 clones, 55% to 75% seen once. The sequencing input was PBMCs. The receptors were sampled from a woman aged 55 to 70 in good health and CMV-seropositive.

This chain links TRBV7-2 with TRBJ2-3; TRBD1 aligns across 7 bases. From germline, CDR1 is SGHTA and CDR2 FQGNSA. Trimming at V came to 5 bases and at J to 0 bases, leaving 5 bases not matched to a gene. CDR3 size: 15 residues. CDR3: CASSRQGRSTDTQYF. Here the CDR3 DNA reads TGTGCCAGCAGCCGACAGGGAAGAAGCACAGATACGCAGTATTTT.

The chain joins TRBV4-2 to TRBJ2-5; weak D call: TRBD2 (6 bases). The V gene's germline CDR1 is LGHNA and CDR2 YNFKEQ. The V and J ends lost 1 base and 5 bases respectively, with 14 bases between them. CDR3 length: 15 amino acids. Written as DNA, the CDR3 is TGTGCCAGCAGCCAAGGCCCGAGTGGGAGGGAGACCCAGTACTTC. It codes for CASSQGPSGRETQYF.

The table lists this clone with a few counts. V and J are TRBV4-2 and TRBJ2-3; TRBD2 matches 8 bases. The germline V gene has CDR1 LGHNA and CDR2 YNFKEQ. The CDR3 spans 15 residues. The junction had 4 bases not matched to a gene; V was cut back by 5 bases and J by 0 bases. The CDR3 loop reads CASSNSGTSTDTQYF. DNA for the CDR3: TGTGCCAGCAGCAATAGCGGGACAAGCACAGATACGCAGTATTTT.

The table lists this clone with a few counts. V gene TRBV11-3 combines with J gene TRBJ2-7, with 8 bases matching TRBD1. This CDR3 region has 15 residues. V shed 1 base and J 6 bases; nucleotides not matched to a gene: 8. Germline loops: CDR1 SGHNT, CDR2 YENEEA. The CDR3 loop reads CASSLGQGSSPEQYF. The CDR3 DNA reads TGTGCCAGCAGCTTAGGACAGGGGTCGAGCCCCGAGCAGTACTTC.

This clone was found a few times. V is TRBV4-3 and J is TRBJ1-4; D is ambiguous. The CDR3 sequence is 15 residues long. V dropped 2 bases and J dropped 3 bases, with 10 bases sitting between them. Germline CDR1 is LGHNA and CDR2 is YSLEER. CDR3 sequence reads: CASSQLPRPNEKLFF. CDR3 DNA: TGCGCCAGCAGCCAACTCCCGCGGCCTAATGAAAAACTGTTTTTT.

The rearrangement links TRBV7-2 to TRBJ1-4; D not certain. There are 13 residues in the CDR3. V lost 5 bases and J lost 0, with 4 bases in between. Germline values: CDR1 SGHTA, CDR2 FQGNSA. The CDR3 region has the DNA TGTGCCAGCAGCCGCGCAACTAATGAAAAACTGTTTTTT. Protein product: CASSRATNEKLFF.

The chain couples TRBV5-6 to TRBJ1-4; D is possibly TRBD1 (6 bases). The CDR3 runs 17 residues. V was trimmed by 0 bases and J by 5 bases, leaving 17 bases between them. In germline, CDR1 is SGHDT, CDR2 YYEEEE. The CDR3 sequence is CASSLAGGGQGNEKLFF. The CDR3 nucleotides are TGTGCCAGCAGCTTGGCCGGGGGGGGGCAAGGGAATGAAAAACTGTTTTTT.

This clone was detected a few times. CDR3 DNA sequence: TGTGCCACCCTCGGACAGGGGAACGAGCAGTACTTC. This gives the protein CATLGQGNEQYF. The chain has TRBV28 and TRBJ2-7; 9 positions match TRBD1. Trimming removed 10 bases from V and 5 bases from J; junction bases left unmatched: 6. This CDR3 region has 12 residues. Per the germline V gene, CDR1 is MDHEN and CDR2 is SYDVKM.

This clone showed up just a few times. The chain joins TRBV9 to TRBJ1-1; 9 bases are shared with TRBD1. The CDR3 is 15 amino acids. From germline, CDR1 is SGDLS and CDR2 YYNGEE. J was trimmed by 1 base and V by 0 bases; bases with no gene match: 1. CDR3 sequence: CASSVEGQGNTEAFF. The CDR3 bases are TGTGCCAGCAGCGTAGAGGGACAGGGGAACACTGAAGCTTTCTTT. The variable domain in full, completed from reference TRBV9 and TRBJ1-1, reads DSGVTQTPKHLITATGQRVTLRCSPRSGDLSVYWYQQSLDQGLQFLIQYYNGEERAKGNILERFSAQQFPDLHSELNLSSLELGDSALYFCASSVEGQGNTEAFFGQGTRLTVV.

The rearrangement links TRBV2 to TRBJ2-1; 10 nucleotides agree with TRBD1. The CDR3 spans 16 residues. CDR1 is SNHLY and CDR2 is FYNNEI in the germline V gene. V dropped 1 base and J dropped 4; count of bases not matched to a gene: 4. The CDR3 region has the DNA TGTGCCAGCAGTGAAGGGACAGGGGGTCTGTACAATGAGCAGTTCTTC. As protein: CASSEGTGGLYNEQFF.

This clone appeared a single time. The chain couples TRBV19 to TRBJ1-2; 12 bases match TRBD1. The germline CDR1 and CDR2 sequences are LNHDA and SQIVND (reference sequence). V dropped 7 bases and J dropped 4; count of bases not matched to a gene: 7. The CDR3 is 15 amino acids. CDR3 nucleotides: TGTGCCAGTACTGCCGGGACAGGGGGCGGCTATGGCTACACCTTC. This encodes CASTAGTGGGYGYTF. The full variable domain, rest sourced from reference TRBV19 and TRBJ1-2, is DGGITQSPKYLFRKEGQNVTLSCEQNLNHDAMYWYRQDPGQGLRLIYYSQIVNDFQKGDIAEGYSVSREKKESFPLTVTSAQKNPTAFYLCASTAGTGGGYGYTFGSGTRLTVV.

The CDR3 region is CASSLAGTSGNWYEQYF. CDR3 coding DNA: TGCGCCAGCAGCTTGGCGGGGACTAGCGGGAATTGGTACGAGCAGTACTTC. The chain couples TRBV5-1 to TRBJ2-5; 13 positions agree with TRBD2. With the DNA end fitting TRBJ2-7 better, the J assignment may be wrong. Germline CDR1 and CDR2: SGHRS and YFSETQ. This CDR3 has 17 residues.

The chain is built from TRBV5-3 and TRBJ2-3, with 9 bases identical to TRBD2. TRBV5-3 is an ORF, with its function uncertain. The CDR3 runs to 18 residues. Trimming removed 2 bases from V and 1 base from J; junction bases left unmatched: 11. The DNA of the CDR3 is TGTGCCAGAAGCTTCCTGACTAGCGGACGACTCCGCACAGATACGCAGTATTTT. It yields the protein CARSFLTSGRLRTDTQYF.

The chain combines TRBV6-1 with TRBJ1-2; 7 bases are a match to TRBD1. Losses at the gene ends were 2 bases for V and 2 bases for J; bases not matched to a gene: 5. The length of the CDR3 is 15 residues. CDR1 and CDR2 from the germline V gene are MNHNS and SASEGT. The DNA of the CDR3 is TGTGCCAGCAGTGAAATGCCACAGGGGAACTATGGCTACACCTTC. Amino acid sequence: CASSEMPQGNYGYTF.

The chain has TRBV29-1 and TRBJ2-6; D ambiguous. The CDR3 loop spans 12 amino acids. Trimming removed 5 bases from V and 5 bases from J, with 7 bases in between. Germline V lookup: CDR1 SQVTM, CDR2 ANQGSEA. DNA for the CDR3: TGCAGCGTTCTGTCTCGGGCCAACGTCCTGACTTTC. Translation gives CSVLSRANVLTF.

This chain joins TRBV11-3 and TRBJ2-1; tentatively, D is TRBD1 (5 bases). The CDR3 extends over 14 amino acids. V was cut by 4 bases and J by 9 bases, with 16 bases left in between. Germline V gene lookup returns CDR1 SGHNT and CDR2 YENEEA. This chain's CDR3 is CASSSDPDSSEQFF. For the CDR3, the DNA is TGTGCCAGCAGCTCCGACCCCGACAGCTCTGAGCAGTTCTTC.

The table lists this clone with a few counts. The chain combines TRBV6-6 with TRBJ1-3; no clear D gene. This CDR3 is 15 amino acids long. Per the germline V gene, CDR1 is MNHNY and CDR2 is SVGAGI (reference sequence). The V end was cut by 2 bases, the J end by 1 base, with 9 bases between. CDR3: CASSYRYLSGNTIYF. The CDR3 bases are TGTGCCAGCAGTTACAGATACCTATCTGGAAACACCATATATTTT.

The rearrangement joins TRBV7-9 to TRBJ2-3; 13 nucleotides line up with TRBD2. The V gene's germline CDR1 is SEHNR and CDR2 FQNEAQ (reference sequence). The CDR3 covers 15 residues. Trimming took 6 bases from V and 2 from J; bases not matched to a gene: 2. The CDR3 is CASSGTSGTTDTQYF. In DNA, the CDR3 is TGTGCCAGCAGTGGGACTAGCGGGACCACAGATACGCAGTATTTT.

This clone was recorded once. The chain uses TRBV5-4 and TRBJ2-7; 10 positions match TRBD2. CDR1 is SGHNT, CDR2 YYREEE, per germline (reference sequence). The trim removed 0 bases at V and 0 bases at J, leaving 6 bases unmatched. The CDR3 length is 17 residues. This CDR3 reads CASSLAPTSGPSYEQYF. The CDR3 DNA reads TGTGCCAGCAGCTTGGCCCCGACTAGCGGGCCCTCCTACGAGCAGTACTTC.

This chain joins TRBV6-6 and TRBJ1-3, with 7 nucleotides matching TRBD1. The CDR3 covers 14 residues. Germline V lookup: CDR1 MNHNY, CDR2 SVGAGI (reference sequence). The V gene end was trimmed by 5 bases and the J gene end by 4 bases; junction bases not matched to a gene: 5. CDR3 amino acids: CASSLTGLGNTIYF. CDR3 nucleotides: TGTGCCAGCAGTCTGACAGGGCTCGGAAACACCATATATTTT.

This chain links TRBV20-1 with TRBJ2-5; D is possibly TRBD1 (6 bases). The V gene lost 5 bases and the J gene lost 4 bases, with 8 bases spanning the gap. There are 11 residues in the CDR3. Germline CDR1 reads DFQATT; CDR2 reads SNEGSKA (reference sequence). The CDR3 region has the DNA TGCAGTGCTGTGGACAGAGAGACCCAGTACTTC. Translation gives CSAVDRETQYF.

The chain combines TRBV4-1 with TRBJ1-1, with TRBD1 identical over 7 bases. There are 13 residues in the CDR3. CDR1 and CDR2 from the germline V gene are MGHRA and YSYEKL. V shed 8 bases and J 4 bases; nucleotides not matched to a gene: 7. The CDR3 nucleotides are TGCGCCAGCCTTAGACAGGGAGGCACTGAAGCTTTCTTT. This codes for CASLRQGGTEAFF.